These 13 T cell receptor beta chains were sequenced from one sample in a study of regulatory T cells in long-lasting Graves disease. The time point denotes: persistent/refractory GD, antithyroid drugs over 5 years with positive TRAb. Preparation of the TCR library used RNA extracted from PBMCs. According to the study, TCR beta libraries were built with iRepertoire HTBI primers and CDR3-region Arm-PCR. One entry per CDR3 protein results from TCRdb running MiXCR on the multiplex PCR reads. The profile shows about 430,000 distinct CDR3 sequences, around 23% of them singletons. The sequencing used peripheral blood mononuclear cells (PBMCs), collected when the disease was refractory, from a patient treated with antithyroid drugs. Receptors were obtained from a female donor with Graves disease.

In its sample, this clonotype was seen many times. The J gene is TRBJ2-2, the V gene TRBV7-3; the D gene is possibly TRBD1 (6 bases). The V gene's germline CDR1 is SGHTA and CDR2 FQGTGA. The CDR3 totals 17 residues. Trimming shortened V by 4 bases and J by 0 bases, and 15 bases separated the two germline ends. This chain's CDR3 is CASSSPPTGTNTGELFF. Here the CDR3 DNA reads TGTGCCAGCAGCTCCCCGCCGACAGGCACGAACACCGGGGAGCTGTTTTTT.

This clonotype was observed at least ten times. The chain joins TRBV6-1 to TRBJ2-5; 9 nucleotides match TRBD2. V lost 6 bases, J lost 5 bases, and 4 bases stayed unmatched. Germline V CDR1 and CDR2: MNHNS, SASEGT. This CDR3 has 13 amino acids. The CDR3 nucleotides read TGTGCCAGCAGAGGGAGCGGGGGGGAGACCCAGTACTTC. This encodes CASRGSGGETQYF.

CDR3 in amino acids: CASRWASGSSEQYF. The CDR3 DNA sequence: TGTGCCAGCAGGTGGGCTAGCGGGAGTTCCGAGCAGTACTTC. The chain couples TRBV7-2 to TRBJ2-7; 10 nucleotides match TRBD2. Germline CDR1 SGHTA, CDR2 FQGNSA. The CDR3 length is 14 residues. V lost 6 bases to trimming and J lost 6 bases; unmatched junction nucleotides: 8.

CDR3 loop: CSAGRTGLNEKLFF. CDR3 in DNA: TGCAGTGCTGGGCGGACAGGGCTTAATGAAAAACTGTTTTTT. The gene calls are TRBV20-1 and TRBJ1-4, with 8 bases matching TRBD1. J gave up 4 bases and V 5 bases, and 6 bases lay outside the gene matches. The germline V gene encodes CDR1 DFQATT and CDR2 SNEGSKA (reference sequence). CDR3 length: 14 amino acids.

There are a few counts of this clonotype. This chain links TRBV20-1 with TRBJ1-5; D unclear. Trimming cost V 3 bases and J 5 bases, with 8 bases left between them. In germline, CDR1 is DFQATT, CDR2 SNEGSKA (reference sequence). The CDR3 loop spans 12 amino acids. CDR3 in DNA: TGCAGTGCTAGTCGGCTGGATCAGCCCCAGCATTTT. This sequence encodes CSASRLDQPQHF.

The V gene is TRBV25-1, the J gene TRBJ2-3; 9 bases agree with TRBD2. After removal of 2 bases from V and 2 bases from J, the junction contained 5 bases not matched to a gene. The CDR3 loop spans 16 amino acids. Looked up from germline, CDR1 is MGHDK and CDR2 is SYGVNS. CDR3 protein: CASSEPSGRHTDTQYF. CDR3 bases: TGTGCCAGCAGTGAACCAAGCGGGAGGCACACAGATACGCAGTATTTT.

This clonotype was counted at least ten times. Relative to the germline gene, one junction end is altered; a read error may explain this. This chain uses TRBV12-3 or TRBV12-4 with TRBJ1-5; weak D call: TRBD1 (5 bases). The CDR3 sequence is 15 residues long. CDR3 nucleotides: TGTGCCAGCAAGGCCGGGACCGGGCCCAATGAGCCCCAGCATTTT. Translation: CASKAGTGPNEPQHF.

This clonotype was recorded at least ten times. The chain carries TRBV28 and TRBJ1-5; D perhaps matches TRBD1 (5 bases). The V and J ends lost 7 bases and 0 bases respectively, with 22 bases between them. The CDR3 is 18 residues long. Germline V lookup: CDR1 MDHEN, CDR2 SYDVKM. CDR3 amino acids: CASTTDRDGLYSNQPQHF. The CDR3 DNA reads TGTGCCAGCACCACAGACCGGGACGGCCTTTATAGCAATCAGCCCCAGCATTTT.

This clonotype came up a few times. One base away lies a much larger clone, so this may be a sequencing read error. V usage is TRBV2 and J usage is TRBJ2-7, with a tentative D call TRBD1 (7 bases). The CDR3 loop spans 16 amino acids. Germline lookup yields CDR1 SNHLY and CDR2 FYNNEI. V dropped 6 bases and J dropped 2 bases, with 20 bases sitting between them. Written as DNA, the CDR3 is TGTGCCAGCAGCCCCAGAGGAGGGGGCATCACCTACGAGCAGTACTTC. It yields the protein CASSPRGGGITYEQYF.

The chain is built from TRBV5-1 and TRBJ1-4; no clear D. Germline lookup yields CDR1 SGHRS and CDR2 YFSETQ. Trimming took off 0 bases at V and 3 bases at J, with 9 bases between the two ends. The CDR3 extends over 15 amino acids. CDR3 DNA: TGCGCCAGCAGCTTGGGGGAGTACGCTAATGAAAAACTGTTTTTT. Protein sequence: CASSLGEYANEKLFF.

This clonotype was found a few times. V and J are TRBV27 and TRBJ2-7; 8 bases line up with TRBD2. Germline values: CDR1 MNHEY, CDR2 SMNVEV (reference sequence). CDR3 size: 17 residues. V dropped 0 bases and J dropped 4; count of bases not matched to a gene: 11. The CDR3 reads CASSLSSPSAGGYEQYF. CDR3 nucleotide sequence: TGTGCCAGCAGTTTATCATCCCCCTCCGCGGGAGGTTACGAGCAGTACTTC.

This clonotype has at least ten counts. This chain connects TRBV19 to TRBJ1-5; D ambiguous. V lost 6 bases and J 4 bases, leaving 7 bases between the germline ends. Germline CDR1 reads LNHDA; CDR2 reads SQIVND (reference sequence). This CDR3 has 12 residues. CDR3 residues: CASRTFNQPQHF. The CDR3 bases are TGTGCCAGTAGGACATTTAATCAGCCCCAGCATTTT.

This clonotype appeared many times. J is TRBJ2-5 and V is TRBV3-1; no definite D call. Trimming took off 1 base at V and 5 bases at J, with 5 bases between the two ends. Germline CDR1 is LGHDT and CDR2 is YNNKEL (reference sequence). There are 12 residues in the CDR3. This CDR3 is CASSQVSETQYF. CDR3 sequence (DNA): TGTGCCAGCAGCCAAGTGAGTGAGACCCAGTACTTC.